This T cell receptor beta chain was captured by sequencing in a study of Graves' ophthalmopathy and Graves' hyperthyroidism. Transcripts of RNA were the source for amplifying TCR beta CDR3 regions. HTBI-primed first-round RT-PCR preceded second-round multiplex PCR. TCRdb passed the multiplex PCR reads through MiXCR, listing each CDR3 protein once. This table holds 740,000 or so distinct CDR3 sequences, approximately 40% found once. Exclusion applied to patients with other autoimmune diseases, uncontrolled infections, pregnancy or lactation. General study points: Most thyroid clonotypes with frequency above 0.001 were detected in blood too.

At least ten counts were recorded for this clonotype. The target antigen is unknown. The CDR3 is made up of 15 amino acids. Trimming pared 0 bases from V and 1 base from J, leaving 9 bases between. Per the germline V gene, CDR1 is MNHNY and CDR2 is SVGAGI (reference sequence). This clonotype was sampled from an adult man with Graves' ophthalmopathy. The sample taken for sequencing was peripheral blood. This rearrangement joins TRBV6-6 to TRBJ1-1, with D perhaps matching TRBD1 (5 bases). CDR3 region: CASSYSGETNTEAFF. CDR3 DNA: TGTGCCAGCAGTTACTCAGGGGAAACGAACACTGAAGCTTTCTTT.